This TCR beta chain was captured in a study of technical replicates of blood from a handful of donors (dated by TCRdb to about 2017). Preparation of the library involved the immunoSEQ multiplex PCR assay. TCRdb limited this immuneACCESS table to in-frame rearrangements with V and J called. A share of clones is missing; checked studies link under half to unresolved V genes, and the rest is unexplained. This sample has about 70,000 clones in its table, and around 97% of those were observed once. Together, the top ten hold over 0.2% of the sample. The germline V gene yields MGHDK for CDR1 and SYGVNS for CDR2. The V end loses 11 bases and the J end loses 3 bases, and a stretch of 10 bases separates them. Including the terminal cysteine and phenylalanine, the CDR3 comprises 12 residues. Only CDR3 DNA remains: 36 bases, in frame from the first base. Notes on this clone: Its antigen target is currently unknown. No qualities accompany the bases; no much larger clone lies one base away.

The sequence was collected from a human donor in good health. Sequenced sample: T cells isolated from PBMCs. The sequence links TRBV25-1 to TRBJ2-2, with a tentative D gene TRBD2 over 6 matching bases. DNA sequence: TGTGCCGGGGCGGGGTACACCGGGGAGCTGTTTTTT. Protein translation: CAGAGYTGELFF.